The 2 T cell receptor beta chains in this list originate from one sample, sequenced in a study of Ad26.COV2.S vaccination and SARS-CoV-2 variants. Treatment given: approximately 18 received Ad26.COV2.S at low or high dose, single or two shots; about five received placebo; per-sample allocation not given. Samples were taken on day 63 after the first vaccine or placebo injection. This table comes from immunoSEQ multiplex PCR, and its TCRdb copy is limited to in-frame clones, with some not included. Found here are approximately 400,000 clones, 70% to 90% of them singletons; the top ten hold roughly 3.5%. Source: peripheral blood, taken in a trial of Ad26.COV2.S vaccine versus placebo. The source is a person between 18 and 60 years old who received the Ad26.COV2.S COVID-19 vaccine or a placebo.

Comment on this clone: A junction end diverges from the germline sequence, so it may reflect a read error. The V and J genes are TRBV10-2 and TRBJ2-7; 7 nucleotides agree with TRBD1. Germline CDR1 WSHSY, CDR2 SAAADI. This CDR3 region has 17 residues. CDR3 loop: CASSAFVGQPAGYGQYF. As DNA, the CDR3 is TGCGCCAGCAGCGCCTTCGTGGGACAGCCTGCCGGCTACGGGCAGTACTTC.

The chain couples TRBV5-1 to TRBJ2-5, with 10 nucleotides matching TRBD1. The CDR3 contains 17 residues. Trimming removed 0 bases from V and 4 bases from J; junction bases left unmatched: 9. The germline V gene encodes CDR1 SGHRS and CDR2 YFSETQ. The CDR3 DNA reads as TGCGCCAGCAGCTTGGCCCCGGGACAGGGGAGTGGAGAGACCCAGTACTTC. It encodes CASSLAPGQGSGETQYF.